The subject of this entry is one TCR beta chain. The protocol was immunoSEQ multiplex PCR, while the TCRdb copy is restricted to in-frame clones and leaves out a portion. The sample consists of 250,000 to 300,000 clones, about 94% of them appearing once. The data derive from a study of T cell responses to AZD1222 COVID-19 vaccine. Germline CDR1 DFQATT, CDR2 SNEGSKA (reference sequence). The CDR3 spans 15 residues. Trimming took 3 bases from V and 0 from J, leaving 9 bases between them. This receptor was obtained from an adult who received the AZD1222 COVID-19 vaccine. This chain connects TRBV20-1 to TRBJ2-6, with D possibly matching TRBD2 (6 bases). The sample consisted of peripheral blood, taken 28 days after the second AZD1222 dose. The CDR3 DNA sequence: TGCAGTGCTAGTGACGGGAGCTCTGGGGCCAACGTCCTGACTTTC. Translation: CSASDGSSGANVLTF.